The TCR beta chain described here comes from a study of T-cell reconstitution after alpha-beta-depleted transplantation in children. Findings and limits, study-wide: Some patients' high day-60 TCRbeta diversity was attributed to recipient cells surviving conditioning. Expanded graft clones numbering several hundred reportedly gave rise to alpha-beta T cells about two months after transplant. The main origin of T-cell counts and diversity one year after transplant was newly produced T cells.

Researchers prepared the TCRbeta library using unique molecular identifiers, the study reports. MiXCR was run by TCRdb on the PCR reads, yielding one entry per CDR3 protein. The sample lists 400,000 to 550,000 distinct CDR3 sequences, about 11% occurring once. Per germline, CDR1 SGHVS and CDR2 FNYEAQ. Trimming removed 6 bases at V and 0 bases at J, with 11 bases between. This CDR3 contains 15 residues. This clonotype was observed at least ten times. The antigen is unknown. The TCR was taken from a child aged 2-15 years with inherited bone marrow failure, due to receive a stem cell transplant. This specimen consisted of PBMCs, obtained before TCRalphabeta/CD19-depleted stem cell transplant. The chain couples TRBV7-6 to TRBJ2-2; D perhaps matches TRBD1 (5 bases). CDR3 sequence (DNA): TGTGCCAGCAGTTTCAGGGTCGCGAACACCGGGGAGCTGTTTTTT. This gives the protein CASSFRVANTGELFF.